This T cell receptor beta chain was documented in a study of memory CD4+ T cells and cytomegalovirus serostatus. Single viable CD3+CD4+CD8-CD45RO+ cells were sorted as the memory CD4+ T cells. Serum IgG to CMV pp150, pp28, p38 and p52 defined serostatus. CD4+ T cells were isolated by positive magnetic selection. Using immunoSEQ multiplex PCR, the repertoire was profiled, and TCRdb retains in-frame clones only, with some absent. The data show about 40,000 clones, roughly 79% seen once. Study outcomes and limitations: CD4+ memory repertoires contained about 40% of the roughly 160 reported CMV TCRbeta sequences.

Details on this clone: Its target is unknown.

The CDR3 length is 14 residues. Germline CDR1 and CDR2: SEHNR and FQNEAQ (reference sequence). The ends were cut back, 5 bases at V and 1 base at J, with 11 bases in the middle. The rearrangement links TRBV7-9 to TRBJ1-2; D not certain. The sequencing input was memory CD4+ T cells from blood. This sequence was found in an adult in good health and CMV-seronegative. The CDR3 reads CASSANWNNYGYTF. The DNA for the CDR3 is TGTGCCAGCAGCGCGAATTGGAATAACTATGGCTACACCTTC.